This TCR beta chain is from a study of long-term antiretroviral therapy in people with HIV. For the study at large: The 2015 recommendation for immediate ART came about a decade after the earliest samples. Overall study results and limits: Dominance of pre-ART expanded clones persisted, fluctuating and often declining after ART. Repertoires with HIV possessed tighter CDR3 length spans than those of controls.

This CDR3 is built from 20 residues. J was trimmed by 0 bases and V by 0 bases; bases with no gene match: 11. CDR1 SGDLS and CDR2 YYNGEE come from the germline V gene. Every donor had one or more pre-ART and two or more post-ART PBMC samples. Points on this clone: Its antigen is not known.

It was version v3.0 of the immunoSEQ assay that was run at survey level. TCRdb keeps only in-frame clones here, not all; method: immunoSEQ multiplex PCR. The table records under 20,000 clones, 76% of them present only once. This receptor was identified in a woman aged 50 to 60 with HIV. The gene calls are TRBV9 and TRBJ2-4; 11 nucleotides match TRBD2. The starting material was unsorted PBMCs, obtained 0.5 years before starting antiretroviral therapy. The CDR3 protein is CASSVESGLAGNIAKNIQYF. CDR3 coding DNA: TGTGCCAGCAGCGTAGAGTCCGGACTAGCGGGTAACATAGCCAAAAACATTCAGTACTTC.